A selection of T cell receptor beta chains follows, all from one sample in a study of cytomegalovirus exposure and HLA in healthy donors. This table comes from immunoSEQ multiplex PCR, and its TCRdb copy is limited to in-frame clones, with some not included. There are 300,000 or so clones in the sample; around 90% occur only once, and approximately 0.95% lies in the top ten. Material for sequencing was PBMCs. Every receptor here comes from a man aged 25-40 years in good health and CMV-seronegative. Both conserved end residues are trimmed from each CDR3.

V	CDR3
TRBV7-9	ASSLLGQGSYEQY
TRBV5-1	ASSVGQYGYT
TRBV30	AWNLQGEGTQY
TRBV6-5	ASSEGQGADIQY
TRBV10-3	AISESGKGAEAF
TRBV5-1	ASSLDRATEAF
TRBV7-8	ASRQKGGVSYNEQF
TRBV5-6	ASSLRNGDEQY
TRBV4-2	ASSQATSGGAGDTQY
TRBV27	ASRQTGEAF
TRBV7-2	ASRHNNRDPRQETQY
TRBV27	ASSLWRNQPQH
TRBV5-1	ASSTHTPSKIETQY
TRBV5-4	ASSFRGGGPPYEQY
TRBV19	ASTSGTGGEKLF
TRBV19	ASSTGQGKSNQPQH
TRBV4-1	ASSHEGQGMNTEAF
TRBV4-2	ASSQTTSGQETQY
TRBV19	ASSIRTGASYEQY
TRBV29-1	SARTRTSGVSETQY
TRBV6-5	ASSSWGGVYEQY
TRBV15	ATSRDGTDNQPQH
TRBV6-5	ASSLTAELPQY
TRBV19	ASSVDRVGTEAF
TRBV7-9	ASSPLGAGGYYEQY
TRBV6-1	ASSEKGTGVKGSKLH
TRBV11-2	ASSLDLAGDWETQY
TRBV5-8	ASSLLYFDTQY
TRBV15	ATSRKGQFTQPQH
TRBV6-4	ASQEGALSMNTEAF
TRBV18	ASSRSQGVFNYGYT
TRBV5-4	ASSQTGYPLGPLH
TRBV5-1	ASRSTLAGVAKNIQY
TRBV7-6	ASSLATGVGTEAF
TRBV4-3	ASSQDTGTGENEQY
TRBV6-1	ASREPGHLNEKLF
TRBV30	AWSQGTEAF
TRBV4-1	ASSQDLTSGASTDTQY
TRBV7-2	ASSPLGTQY
TRBV2	ASSLAGVSADTQY
TRBV5-1	ASSYAGGKETQY
TRBV19	ASSFRGSGTDTQY
TRBV4-2	ASNPGNRYGYT
TRBV6-6	ASSSKTGGLIYGYT
TRBV11-2	ASSFSDRGVSYEQY
TRBV27	ASSFGKNTEAF
TRBV5-1	ASKADSSQETQY
TRBV7-6	ASSLGRSYEQY
TRBV19	ASSIRAGGRTGELF
TRBV7-6	ASSLEPPTQY